These 17 T cell receptor beta chains were sequenced from one sample in a study of regulatory T cells in long-lasting Graves disease. Researchers made TCR beta libraries by using iRepertoire HTBI primers and running Arm-PCR on CDR3 regions. TCRdb independently ran MiXCR on the multiplex PCR reads; one entry per CDR3 protein. The sample has about 460,000 distinct CDR3 sequences, less than 25% seen once; the top ten hold around 13%. Time point reported: persistent/refractory GD, antithyroid drugs over 5 years with positive TRAb. Making the TCR library involved RNA that had been extracted from PBMCs. Sequencing used peripheral blood mononuclear cells (PBMCs), obtained when the disease was refractory, from a patient treated with antithyroid drugs. These receptors were collected from a female donor with Graves disease.

The rearrangement joins TRBV9 to TRBJ2-2; the D call may be TRBD1 or TRBD2 (5 bases each). The CDR3 loop spans 17 amino acids. The V gene's germline CDR1 is SGDLS and CDR2 YYNGEE. Trimming removed 4 bases at V and 4 bases at J, with 20 bases between. Here the CDR3 reads CASSQDLGVPGTGELFF. Written as DNA, the CDR3 is TGTGCCAGCAGCCAAGATTTGGGGGTACCCGGCACCGGGGAGCTGTTTTTT.

This rearrangement joins TRBV5-4 to TRBJ2-7, with TRBD2 identical over 9 bases. CDR1 and CDR2 from the germline V gene are SGHNT and YYREEE (reference sequence). This CDR3 has 17 amino acids. V lost 3 bases to trimming and J lost 0 bases; unmatched junction nucleotides: 10. Here the CDR3 DNA reads TGTGCCAGCAGCTCCCAAGTAGCGGGAGACGCCTCCTACGAGCAGTACTTC. Its protein is CASSSQVAGDASYEQYF.

This chain links TRBV18 with TRBJ1-2; D is undetermined. Trimming pared 2 bases from V and 8 bases from J, leaving 12 bases between. Per germline, CDR1 KGHSH and CDR2 LQKENI. The CDR3 extends over 13 amino acids. The CDR3 protein is CASSPLQAHGYTF. The CDR3 nucleotides read TGTGCCAGCTCACCATTGCAGGCCCACGGCTACACCTTC.

This sequence joins TRBV20-1 and TRBJ2-1, with no clear D. Germline loops: CDR1 DFQATT, CDR2 SNEGSKA (reference sequence). V lost 1 base and J lost 8, with 6 bases in between. The CDR3 consists of 11 residues. CDR3 DNA: TGCAGTGCTAGAGGGGGTTATGAGCAGTTCTTC. Translating it yields CSARGGYEQFF.

This clonotype was seen at least ten times. The chain joins TRBV29-1 to TRBJ1-2; 8 bases map to TRBD1. The V segment lost 3 bases and the J segment 8 bases; nucleotides outside the gene matches: 8. The CDR3 spans 13 residues. From germline, CDR1 is SQVTM and CDR2 ANQGSEA. CDR3 sequence (DNA): TGCAGCGTTGACCTCGGACAGGGTTTGGGCTACACCTTC. This translates into CSVDLGQGLGYTF.

Of note for this clonotype: Given the absence of the conserved phenylalanine or tryptophan at the CDR3 end, a read error is likely. This CDR3 is CASSLGTSPEAFL. DNA for the CDR3: TGTGCCAGCAGCCTCGGGACAAGCCCTGAAGCTTTCCTT. J is TRBJ1-1 and V is TRBV5-5, with a tentative D call TRBD1 (6 bases). V lost 4 bases and J lost 6, with 13 bases in between. Germline CDR1 and CDR2: SGHKS and YYEKEE (reference sequence). The CDR3 has 13 amino acids.

This chain joins TRBV2 and TRBJ1-5, with D possibly matching TRBD1 (5 bases). Germline-derived CDR1 and CDR2 are SNHLY and FYNNEI. This CDR3 contains 14 residues. V lost 6 bases, J lost 6 bases, and 15 bases lay in between. CDR3 in DNA: TGTGCCAGCAGGGCCCCCGGGGACGGTCAGCCCCAGCATTTT. Its protein is CASRAPGDGQPQHF.

This clonotype has a count of ten or more. This chain links TRBV20-1 with TRBJ2-7, with 9 bases matching TRBD2. Germline assignment: CDR1 DFQATT and CDR2 SNEGSKA (reference sequence). V dropped 0 bases and J dropped 7; count of bases not matched to a gene: 10. The CDR3 loop spans 15 amino acids. This chain's CDR3 is CSARDPAGGPREQYF. DNA for the CDR3: TGCAGTGCTAGAGATCCCGCGGGGGGGCCGAGGGAGCAGTACTTC.

This chain connects TRBV7-9 to TRBJ1-1; D remains ambiguous. There are 14 residues in the CDR3. In germline, CDR1 is SEHNR, CDR2 FQNEAQ (reference sequence). Between the trimmed V and J ends, which lost 0 bases and 0 bases, there was a span of 5 bases. CDR3 DNA: TGTGCCAGCAGCTTAGCCCGGGTGAACACTGAAGCTTTCTTT. This sequence encodes CASSLARVNTEAFF.

This clonotype was picked up a small number of times. V is TRBV12-3 or TRBV12-4 and J is TRBJ1-6, with D uncertain. The length of the CDR3 is 15 residues. Deletions cut 1 base from V and 4 bases from J, with 8 bases between. This CDR3 is CASSLVANYNSPLHF. CDR3 bases: TGTGCCAGCAGTTTAGTGGCAAATTATAATTCACCCCTCCACTTT.

This clonotype was detected a few times. The chain joins TRBV5-5 to TRBJ1-2, with a tentative D call TRBD1 (5 bases). Trimming removed 0 bases from V and 6 bases from J, with 12 bases in between. There are 14 residues in the CDR3. Germline assignment: CDR1 SGHKS and CDR2 YYEKEE (reference sequence). The CDR3 nucleotides are TGTGCCAGCAGCTTGGCCTTCAGGGCCCATGGCTACACCTTC. It specifies CASSLAFRAHGYTF. The full variable domain, with the rest looked up from reference TRBV5-5 and TRBJ1-2, is DAGVTQSPTHLIKTRGQQVTLRCSPISGHKSVSWYQQVLGQGPQFIFQYYEKEERGRGNFPDRFSARQFPNYSSELNVNALLLGDSALYLCASSLAFRAHGYTFGSGTRLTVV.

Details on this clonotype: This may be a read error, as it is one base from a much larger clone. This chain connects TRBV12-3 or TRBV12-4 to TRBJ1-2; 10 positions match TRBD1. CDR3 length equals 14 residues. CDR3 residues: CAGRETGGIYGYTF. The CDR3 DNA is TGTGCCGGCAGAGAGACAGGGGGCATCTATGGCTACACCTTC.

This clonotype was picked up a small number of times. The chain couples TRBV7-9 to TRBJ1-2; the D gene is possibly TRBD1 (5 bases). V lost 6 bases, J lost 4 bases, and 21 bases lay in between. CDR1 and CDR2 (germline): SEHNR, FQNEAQ (reference sequence). CDR3 length: 16 residues. In DNA form, the CDR3 reads TGTGCCAGCAGACCAAGGCCCAGGGAGGTCTCCTATGGCTACACCTTC. Its translation: CASRPRPREVSYGYTF.

This chain joins TRBV29-1 and TRBJ1-1; D perhaps matches TRBD1 (6 bases). CDR1 is SQVTM, CDR2 ANQGSEA, per germline. This CDR3 spans 13 amino acids. Trimming cost V 6 bases and J 1 base, with 12 bases left between them. CDR3 amino acids: CSVTQQGNTEAFF. In DNA form, the CDR3 reads TGCAGCGTCACCCAACAGGGGAACACTGAAGCTTTCTTT.

Regarding this clonotype: Just one base apart from a much larger clone, this may be a read error. CDR3 residues: CASSLFVTSVTSNTEAFF. DNA of the CDR3: TGTGCCAGCAGCTTGTTTGTAACCTCAGTGACCTCGAACACTGAAGCTTTCTTT. The chain joins TRBV5-5 to TRBJ1-1; no clear D. The V end was cut by 1 base, the J end by 1 base, with 20 bases between. Germline V lookup: CDR1 SGHKS, CDR2 YYEKEE (reference sequence). The length of the CDR3 is 18 residues.

The CDR3 DNA follows: TGTGCCAGCAGCCCTACAACCCCCAGTATCGCCCGGACTAGCGGGAGAGGCGAGCAGTACTTC. It is translated as CASSPTTPSIARTSGRGEQYF. This chain links TRBV12-3 or TRBV12-4 with TRBJ2-7; TRBD2 matches at 13 bases. The J segment lost 6 bases and the V segment lost 6 bases, leaving 26 bases of the junction unmatched. The CDR3 totals 21 residues.

There are many counts of this clonotype. J is TRBJ1-1 and V is TRBV2; tentative D call: TRBD1 (5 bases). The germline V gene encodes CDR1 SNHLY and CDR2 FYNNEI. This CDR3 is 15 amino acids long. V was clipped by 6 bases and J by 10 bases, with 24 bases between them. The CDR3 protein is CASRGDGEKSAGAFF. The CDR3 coding sequence is TGTGCCAGCAGGGGGGATGGAGAGAAATCAGCTGGAGCTTTCTTT.